One sample yielded the 12 T cell receptor beta chains listed below, sequenced in a study of cytomegalovirus exposure and HLA in healthy donors. Researchers ran the PCR with 60 Vbeta and 13 Jbeta primers. Profiling relied on immunoSEQ multiplex PCR, and the TCRdb table lists in-frame clones only, not all of them. The sample records approximately 260,000 clones, roughly 86% being singletons. The sample taken for sequencing was PBMCs. The receptors come from a woman aged 40 to 50 in good health and CMV-seropositive.

The genes are TRBV6-1 and TRBJ2-1, with 9 bases aligning to TRBD2. CDR3 length: 14 residues. Germline-derived CDR1 and CDR2 are MNHNS and SASEGT. The V gene end was trimmed by 4 bases and the J gene end by 9 bases; junction bases not matched to a gene: 7. The CDR3 is CASSGAGGPGEQFF. CDR3 nucleotides: TGTGCCAGCAGTGGGGCGGGAGGGCCCGGTGAGCAGTTCTTC.

The J gene is TRBJ2-1, the V gene TRBV4-3; 11 positions agree with TRBD2. V dropped 5 bases and J dropped 0; count of bases not matched to a gene: 9. Germline lookup yields CDR1 LGHNA and CDR2 YSLEER. This CDR3 contains 18 residues. CDR3 residues: CASSWEGLAANSYNEQFF. The CDR3 region has the DNA TGCGCCAGCAGCTGGGAGGGACTAGCGGCAAACTCCTACAATGAGCAGTTCTTC.

This clone was found once. The CDR3 coding sequence is TGTGCCAGCAGCTTAACCGGGACATCCCTCCTCCCCAGGGATACTGAAGCTTTCTTT. Translation: CASSLTGTSLLPRDTEAFF. The chain couples TRBV7-3 to TRBJ1-1; TRBD1 is a possible D gene (6 bases). Between the trimmed V and J ends, which lost 0 bases and 5 bases, there was a span of 25 bases. The CDR3 is 19 residues long. The germline gives CDR1 SGHTA, CDR2 FQGTGA.

The CDR3 loop is CSVDGTETYGYTF. As DNA, the CDR3 is TGCAGCGTTGATGGGACAGAAACCTATGGCTACACCTTC. The rearrangement joins TRBV29-1 to TRBJ1-2, with TRBD1 identical over 7 bases. V lost 3 bases, J lost 4 bases, and 5 bases stayed unmatched. The CDR3 is made up of 13 amino acids. Germline values: CDR1 SQVTM, CDR2 ANQGSEA.

This clone was detected only a few times. The chain employs TRBV5-1 and TRBJ1-2, with 8 bases matching TRBD1. This CDR3 is 15 amino acids long. V lost 0 bases, J lost 8 bases, and 9 bases stayed unmatched. Germline V CDR1 and CDR2: SGHRS, YFSETQ. The CDR3 nucleotides are TGCGCCAGCAGCTTGGCCGGACAGGGAGGGCCGGGCTACACCTTC. As protein: CASSLAGQGGPGYTF.

The gene calls are TRBV7-3 and TRBJ2-1; possible D gene TRBD1, 6 bases. Trimming removed 6 bases from V and 1 base from J, with 13 bases in between. Germline V CDR1 and CDR2: SGHTA, FQGTGA. CDR3 length equals 15 residues. CDR3 DNA sequence: TGTGCCAGCAGGGGTCCAGGGGCATCCTACAATGAGCAGTTCTTC. It encodes CASRGPGASYNEQFF.

V gene TRBV5-1 combines with J gene TRBJ1-3; maybe TRBD1 (5 bases). This CDR3 comprises 15 residues. Per the germline V gene, CDR1 is SGHRS and CDR2 is YFSETQ. V was clipped by 0 bases and J by 3 bases, with 10 bases between them. CDR3 sequence reads: CASSLAGIGGNTIYF. In DNA, the CDR3 is TGCGCCAGCAGCTTGGCAGGGATCGGTGGAAACACCATATATTTT.

This chain links TRBV28 with TRBJ1-4; D gene uncertain. There are 16 residues in the CDR3. CDR1 and CDR2 from the germline V gene are MDHEN and SYDVKM. V was shortened by 6 bases and J by 2 bases, with 16 bases between the two germline ends. Written as DNA, the CDR3 is TGTGCCAGCAGAAGCAGTGGCGGAGGTACTAATGAAAAACTGTTTTTT. Translated: CASRSSGGGTNEKLFF.

The J gene is TRBJ1-1, the V gene TRBV12-5, with TRBD1 as a possible D gene (5 bases). This CDR3 spans 14 amino acids. Trimming removed 4 bases from V and 1 base from J, with 10 bases in between. Germline-derived CDR1 and CDR2 are LGHNT and FRNRAP. CDR3 in DNA: TGTGCTAGTGGTTCCGGACATTCGAACACTGAAGCTTTCTTT. The encoded protein is CASGSGHSNTEAFF.

Note on this clone: The junction and the germline gene differ at one end; a read error may be behind it. The chain carries TRBV9 and TRBJ2-7; perhaps TRBD2 as D (5 bases). Germline CDR1 and CDR2: SGDLS and YYNGEE. The CDR3 consists of 13 residues. CDR3 loop: CASSPSDDYEQYF. CDR3 bases: TGTGCCAGCAGCCCCTCCGATGACTACGAACAGTACTTC.

In DNA, the CDR3 is TGTGCCAGCAGTGTCACAGCGGGACTAGCGGGAGATACCGGGGAGCTGTTTTTT. Protein product: CASSVTAGLAGDTGELFF. The chain employs TRBV6-1 and TRBJ2-2; 14 bases fit TRBD2. There are 18 residues in the CDR3. Trimming removed 4 bases from V and 5 bases from J; junction bases left unmatched: 9. The germline gives CDR1 MNHNS, CDR2 SASEGT.

The chain combines TRBV7-9 with TRBJ1-6; TRBD1 matches 8 bases. The CDR3 loop spans 18 amino acids. Germline CDR1 reads SEHNR; CDR2 reads FQNEAQ (reference sequence). The J segment lost 0 bases and the V segment lost 5 bases, leaving 9 bases of the junction unmatched. Here the CDR3 DNA reads TGTGCCAGCAGCATAACCGGGACAGGAAGCTCCTATAATTCACCCCTCCACTTT. Translated, it gives CASSITGTGSSYNSPLHF.